The source of this TCR beta chain is a study of radiation and T cells in renal cell carcinoma (dated by TCRdb to the early 2020s). Background on the whole study: A total of 53 samples underwent TCR beta sequencing, made up of approximately 26 tumors and roughly 27 peripheral blood samples. The last blood draw occurred 4 weeks after radiation, at the same time as nephrectomy. Across all 50 or so samples, 4,016,671 unique CDR3 nucleotide sequences, encoding roughly 2,600,000 unique CDR3 amino acid sequences, were identified. Overall study results and their limits: Because pretreatment tumor biopsies were not available, the baseline intratumoral presence of clonotypes could not be determined. Because the trial had a single-armed design, the trial could not examine how radiation dose or scheduling affected the TCR repertoire. In blood, the top tumor clonotypes increased between baseline and 2 weeks post-radiation and then shrank by 4 weeks, which suggests that tumor-resident clones expanded only transiently. Changes in the blood repertoire were not tracked past 4 weeks after treatment.

The immunoSEQ kit was used, according to the manufacturer's recommendations, to generate TCR beta libraries from genomic DNA. To prepare the libraries, a first multiplex PCR with proprietary primers was run, followed by a second PCR that added unique barcodes, and a bead cleanup was done after each round. A kit-provided positive control reaction and a negative control reaction were included in every sample batch. The final libraries underwent checking on an Agilent 4200 TapeStation D1000 ScreenTape, volumetric pooling, and quantification by qPCR. Sequencing was performed on an Illumina NextSeq500 using a MidOutput 150-cycle cartridge, with 156 Read1 cycles, 15 Index1 cycles, and the kit custom primers. The pooled library was loaded at around 1.1 pM with an approximately 21% PhiX control spike-in. Turning to the authors' computational methods: Vendor-processed data were analyzed in R, with a clonotype defined as all T cells sharing the same CDR3 nucleotide sequence. For clone abundance analyses, frequencies were normalized to the 10,000 most abundant clones per sample. Public T cell clones, which averaged fewer than five per sample, were excluded before analysis. Tumor-enriched clonotypes and baseline blood-enriched clonotypes were defined as those with an abundance difference of at least 32-fold between compartments. Clonotypes expanded or contracted between blood time points were identified with a beta-binomial differential abundance model. Tumor-blood repertoire similarity was measured with the Baroni-Urbani and Buser coefficient, and groups were compared using two-tailed Wilcoxon tests in R. In its TCRdb copy, this immuneACCESS table keeps in-frame sequences only and misses some clones. Where compared with another copy, unresolved V genes explain less than half of these, and the others have no known cause. V and J calls and clone size come straight from that table; D and trimming were deduced from the DNA. The table for this sample lists approximately 92,000 clones; around four fifths of them were counted only once. Approximately 8.6% of the sample rests with the top ten.

Note on this clone: Its antigen is currently not known. No much larger clonotype is one base removed from it; base qualities were not supplied.

The sample's time point label, in plain terms: blood 4 weeks post-SBRT, at nephrectomy. The treatment or condition label, read with the paper, signifies: 15 Gy SBRT to primary tumor, nephrectomy 4 weeks later. The samples were obtained from a clinical trial, where primary renal cell carcinomas were treated with 15 Gy stereotactic body radiation therapy and then removed by nephrectomy 4 weeks afterward. To follow tumor-enriched clonotypes, peripheral blood was collected serially from radiation-treated patients at baseline and again at 2 weeks and 4 weeks after SBRT. Every patient had renal cell carcinoma of clear cell pathology. The QIAamp DNA Blood Mini Kit (Qiagen) was used to prepare genomic DNA for TCR sequencing. The analyses included just those samples that passed every quality control check. Deletion took 6 bases off V and 0 bases off J, with a span of 12 bases between the germline ends. Sequences MDHEN (CDR1) and SYDVKM (CDR2) are obtained from the germline V gene. Inclusive of the bounding cysteine and phenylalanine, the CDR3 is 15 residues long. Only the CDR3 part of the read is kept: 45 bases, read in frame from the first base.

This material consisted of blood, taken from a patient whose treatment included radiotherapy and nephrectomy. This TCR derives from a man between 50 and 59 years old with renal cell carcinoma. Rearrangement joined TRBV28 to TRBJ2-1, with the identity of the D gene unclear. In nucleotides, the sequence is TGTGCCAGCAGCTCTGTGACATACTCCTACAATGAGCAGTTCTTC. Translated, this is CASSSVTYSYNEQFF.